What follows is one T cell receptor (beta chain) and its context. The antigen is unknown. The data derive from a study of cytomegalovirus exposure and HLA in healthy donors. Per germline, CDR1 SGHDT and CDR2 YYEEEE. V was trimmed by 2 bases and J by 6 bases, leaving 12 bases between them. This CDR3 is 13 amino acids long. Amplification used 60 Vbeta primers and 13 Jbeta primers. Libraries were prepared by immunoSEQ multiplex PCR; TCRdb keeps only in-frame clonotypes and omits some of them. The repertoire consists of 150,000 to 200,000 clones, with about 76% occurring once and the leading ten covering around 0.4%. Study outcomes and limitations: As was reported, the classifier diagnosed cytomegalovirus status with high specificity and sensitivity.

This receptor was taken from a male donor in good health and CMV-seropositive. The chain joins TRBV5-6 to TRBJ2-7, with no clear D. The sample consisted of PBMCs. The CDR3: CASSLPRSGEQYF. CDR3 in DNA: TGTGCCAGCAGCTTACCCAGGTCTGGCGAGCAGTACTTC.